This is a list of T cell receptor beta chains from one sample in a study of post-analysis software for immune sequencing data. In TCRdb, the PCR reads were re-called with MiXCR into one record per CDR3 protein. The sample contains 650,000 to 900,000 distinct CDR3 sequences, roughly 46% of which appear only once. Sequencing used blood. The receptors here all came from a girl aged 10 to 17 with multiple sclerosis. Both conserved end residues are part of each CDR3. D genes are given only for firm matches. Size tells how often a clone was seen (once, few, many) or the class of an expanded clone, and some rows leave it out.

DNA	CDR3	V	J	size	D
TGTGCCAGCAGTTTATCAGCCCGGGTGGACACTGAAGCTTTCTTT	CASSLSARVDTEAFF	TRBV28	TRBJ1-1	.	.
TGTGCCAGCAGCGCGGGGGGGGGCAATCAGCCCCAGCATTTT	CASSAGGGNQPQHF	TRBV9	TRBJ1-5	few	.
TGTGCCAGCAGGTCTACTACGTCCGAGCAGTACTTC	CASRSTTSEQYF	TRBV6-5	TRBJ2-7	.	.
TGCAGTGCTATGAGCGTTAACCGGAATGAGCAGTTCTTC	CSAMSVNRNEQFF	TRBV20-1	TRBJ2-1	few	.
TGTGCCACCAGCAGGACCGGGACCCCAGGACGGGGCTCCTACAATGAGCAGTTCTTC	CATSRTGTPGRGSYNEQFF	TRBV15	TRBJ2-1	few	.
TGTGCCACCTTAGGACTAGCGGGAGGGTACTACAATGAGCAGTTCTTC	CATLGLAGGYYNEQFF	TRBV6-1	TRBJ2-1	few	TRBD2
TGTGCCAGCAGTCCAATTAGCGGGAGGGCCGATGAGCAGTTCTTC	CASSPISGRADEQFF	TRBV12-3/TRBV12-4	TRBJ2-1	.	TRBD2
TGCGCCAGCAGCCAACTAGCGGAAGAGACCCAGTACTTC	CASSQLAEETQYF	TRBV4-1	TRBJ2-5	few	TRBD2
TGTGCCAGCACCCAGGGGGATGAGCAGTTCTTC	CASTQGDEQFF	TRBV4-2	TRBJ2-1	few	TRBD1
TGTGCCAGCAGCTTAGCATCCTATGGGCAGGGAGGAACCTACGAGCAGTACTTC	CASSLASYGQGGTYEQYF	TRBV11-2	TRBJ2-7	.	.
TGTGCCAGCAGTTACCGAGCGGAGACCACAGATACGCAGTATTTT	CASSYRAETTDTQYF	TRBV6-5	TRBJ2-3	.	.
TGTGCCACCAGTGCTCCGGGCGAGACTAGCGGGAGCTATACGCAGTATTTT	CATSAPGETSGSYTQYF	TRBV24-1	TRBJ2-3	.	TRBD2
TGTGCCAGCAGTTTAGGGGATTCGGTCGCTGAAGCTTTCTTT	CASSLGDSVAEAFF	TRBV12-3/TRBV12-4	TRBJ1-1	.	.
TGTGCCAGCAGTGAATCCGGGCACACTGAAGCTTTCTTT	CASSESGHTEAFF	TRBV25-1	TRBJ1-1	.	.
TGTGCCAGCAGCCAACAACGTCGGGGGACCCAGTACTTC	CASSQQRRGTQYF	TRBV3-1	TRBJ2-5	.	.
TGTGCCAGCAGCTTAGATAGGGACGACGACTCCTACAATGAGCAGTTCTTC	CASSLDRDDDSYNEQFF	TRBV7-9	TRBJ2-1	few	.
TGTGCCAGCACTCTTCGGCAGAGGAATCCGAATAATTCACCCCTCCACTTT	CASTLRQRNPNNSPLHF	TRBV28	TRBJ1-6	.	.
TGCGCCAGCAGCCAAGATCGAGGGCGCGGGGAGACCCAGTACTTC	CASSQDRGRGETQYF	TRBV4-1	TRBJ2-5	few	.
TGCAGTGCCAACGGACAGGGGCCCTACAATGAGCAGTTCTTC	CSANGQGPYNEQFF	TRBV20-1	TRBJ2-1	.	TRBD1
TGTGCCAGCAGCTTGGCGGGAGGAACGAATGAGCAGTTCTTC	CASSLAGGTNEQFF	TRBV7-3	TRBJ2-1	.	TRBD2
TGTGCCAGCAGCCCCAGGGAGGCTAATGAAAAACTGTTTTTT	CASSPREANEKLFF	TRBV7-6	TRBJ1-4	once	.
TGTGCCAGCAGCGTAGAGGGAGGGAGCAATCAGCCCCAGCATTTT	CASSVEGGSNQPQHF	TRBV9	TRBJ1-5	few	.
TGTGCCAGCAGGGGACTCCCCAATGAGCAGTTCTTC	CASRGLPNEQFF	TRBV12-3/TRBV12-4	TRBJ2-1	.	.
TGTGCCAGCAGCTTAGCAGGGAGAGGGGCCAACGTCCTGACTTTC	CASSLAGRGANVLTF	TRBV7-2	TRBJ2-6	few	.
TGTGCCAGCAGCCGTAGCGGGAGTCTCTATAGTCTGGATGAGCAGTTCTTC	CASSRSGSLYSLDEQFF	TRBV11-2	TRBJ2-1	.	TRBD2
TGTGCCAGCAGTGAGAGGACAGGGGGCCTCCAAGAGACCCAGTACTTC	CASSERTGGLQETQYF	TRBV6-1	TRBJ2-5	.	TRBD1
TGCGCCAGCAGCCAGCTCGGGAATTCCTACGAGCAGTACTTC	CASSQLGNSYEQYF	TRBV5-1	TRBJ2-7	few	.
TGCAGTGCTAGTGCCACAGGGGTTTTTTATTCCTACGAGCAGTACTTC	CSASATGVFYSYEQYF	TRBV20-1	TRBJ2-7	few	TRBD1
TGTGCCAGCGGACCAGCGAACACCGGGGAGCTGTTTTTT	CASGPANTGELFF	TRBV9	TRBJ2-2	.	.
TGTGCCAGCAGCCCCACCCTGGACCCCTACGAGCAGTACTTC	CASSPTLDPYEQYF	TRBV27	TRBJ2-7	.	.
TGTGCCAGCAGTTACGAGACAGGGCGGATCACAGATACGCAGTATTTT	CASSYETGRITDTQYF	TRBV6-2/TRBV6-3	TRBJ2-3	once	TRBD1
TGTGCCAGCAGCCGCCACCGGGACAGGGACCCCTATGGCTACACCTTC	CASSRHRDRDPYGYTF	TRBV3-1	TRBJ1-2	.	TRBD1
TGTGCCAGCAGTGAAGGACAGGGGGCAGATACGCAGTATTTT	CASSEGQGADTQYF	TRBV6-1	TRBJ2-3	.	TRBD1
TGCAGTGCTAGAGTGGGAGGGTATGGCGCAGATACGCAGTATTTT	CSARVGGYGADTQYF	TRBV20-1	TRBJ2-3	.	TRBD2
TGCAGTGCTAGAGCGGGGGGCGTCCCCTATAATTCACCCCTCCACTTT	CSARAGGVPYNSPLHF	TRBV20-1	TRBJ1-6	.	.
TGTGCCAGCAGCTTAGGTTCCGGGACAGGGGAAGCTTTCTTT	CASSLGSGTGEAFF	TRBV7-8	TRBJ1-1	few	TRBD1
TGCAGCGTTGAAGAGGGGTGGGGGTCGACTTACGAGACCCAGTACTTC	CSVEEGWGSTYETQYF	TRBV29-1	TRBJ2-5	.	.
TGCAGCGTTACTACGGGCCCGGGGCAGCCCCAGCATTTT	CSVTTGPGQPQHF	TRBV29-1	TRBJ1-5	.	.
TGTGCCAGCACCCCAGGACAGGAGAACACTGAAGCTTTCTTT	CASTPGQENTEAFF	TRBV12-3/TRBV12-4	TRBJ1-1	many	TRBD1
TGTGCCAGCAGTTTGGGGGGGGCAAGGGAGCAGTACTTC	CASSLGGAREQYF	TRBV12-3/TRBV12-4	TRBJ2-7	few	.
TGTGCCAGCAGCTTATGGACTAGCCGGCAAGAGACCCAGTACTTC	CASSLWTSRQETQYF	TRBV7-8	TRBJ2-5	.	TRBD2
TGTGCCAGCAGTTTCTCTTACGGCGGGAGCCCCTACGAGCAGTACTTC	CASSFSYGGSPYEQYF	TRBV28	TRBJ2-7	.	TRBD2